One sample yielded the 25 T cell receptor beta chains listed below, sequenced in a study of T cell responses to AZD1222 COVID-19 vaccine. TCRdb keeps only in-frame clones here, not all; method: immunoSEQ multiplex PCR. The table records 100,000 to 150,000 clones, over 75% of them present only once. The specimen was peripheral blood, collected on day 0 of MenACWY control vaccination. These receptors came from an adult in good health.

The rearrangement joins TRBV6-5 to TRBJ1-1; D unclear. Germline V CDR1 and CDR2: MNHEY, SVGAGI. The CDR3 consists of 14 residues. Trimming took 2 bases from V and 6 from J, leaving 13 bases between them. The CDR3 is CASSYIPLGAEAFF. CDR3 nucleotide sequence: TGTGCCAGCAGTTACATCCCTCTGGGCGCTGAAGCTTTCTTT.

The chain has TRBV30 and TRBJ2-5, with no clear D. V dropped 2 bases and J dropped 7 bases, with 11 bases sitting between them. Germline loops: CDR1 GTSNPN, CDR2 SVGIG (reference sequence). The CDR3 spans 12 residues. This CDR3 reads CAWSFQVRTQYF. The CDR3 nucleotides are TGTGCCTGGAGTTTTCAAGTCCGGACCCAGTACTTC.

This chain links TRBV19 with TRBJ1-1; 9 nucleotides agree with TRBD1. Germline trimming cut 5 bases from V and 4 bases from J; bases unmatched to any gene: 5. Germline lookup yields CDR1 LNHDA and CDR2 SQIVND (reference sequence). The CDR3 runs to 14 residues. CDR3 nucleotides: TGTGCCAGTAGTTACAGGGGGCGCGGCACTGAAGCTTTCTTT. Its translation: CASSYRGRGTEAFF.

The V call is TRBV6-2 or TRBV6-3, the J call TRBJ2-4; D unresolved. Trimming stripped 0 bases from V and 0 bases from J, with 9 bases between. This CDR3 region has 16 residues. The V gene's germline CDR1 is MNHEY and CDR2 SVGEGT. CDR3 in DNA: TGTGCCAGCAGTTACTCGACCGGTGGAGCCAAAAACATTCAGTACTTC. Encoded protein: CASSYSTGGAKNIQYF.

This clone showed up just once. V gene TRBV11-3 combines with J gene TRBJ2-3; D might be TRBD2 (6 bases). The germline V and J ends were trimmed by 4 bases and 5 bases, with 16 bases remaining between them. Germline V gene lookup returns CDR1 SGHNT and CDR2 YENEEA. This CDR3 has 15 amino acids. DNA for the CDR3: TGTGCCAGCAGCTCCACGGGGGAAAAGGGAGATACGCAGTATTTT. Encoded protein: CASSSTGEKGDTQYF.

The CDR3: CASSRPRGGYHGYTF. CDR3 nucleotide sequence: TGTGCCAGCAGCCGTCCCAGGGGGGGATACCATGGCTACACCTTC. V gene TRBV3-1 (or the pseudogene TRBV3-2) combines with J gene TRBJ1-2, with 7 bases lining up with TRBD1. This CDR3 has 15 residues. V was clipped by 4 bases and J by 6 bases; unmatched bases: 11. The germline CDR1 and CDR2 sequences are LGHDT and YNNKEL (reference sequence).

The chain combines TRBV6-5 with TRBJ2-7; tentative D call: TRBD1 (5 bases). Germline assignment: CDR1 MNHEY and CDR2 SVGAGI. V gave up 6 bases and J gave up 1 base, with 13 bases separating them. This CDR3 is 14 amino acids long. The CDR3 sequence is CASSLRAGSYEQYF. CDR3 DNA sequence: TGTGCCAGCAGCCTCAGGGCTGGGTCCTACGAGCAGTACTTC.

This clone showed up just a few times. V is TRBV28 and J is TRBJ1-4; weak D call: TRBD1 (5 bases). Trimming stripped 1 base from V and 2 bases from J, with 14 bases between. CDR1 and CDR2 from the germline V gene are MDHEN and SYDVKM. The CDR3 consists of 17 residues. CDR3 region: CASSLSGRVWTNEKLFF. The DNA for the CDR3 is TGTGCCAGCAGTTTATCGGGCAGGGTGTGGACTAATGAAAAACTGTTTTTT.

This chain uses TRBV5-6 with TRBJ1-4; D may be TRBD1 (5 bases). Germline V gene data show CDR1 as SGHDT and CDR2 as YYEEEE. The V end was cut by 0 bases, the J end by 8 bases, with 14 bases between. The CDR3 is made up of 15 amino acids. DNA of the CDR3: TGTGCCAGCAGCTTGGATCGGGGGAGGAACGAAAAACTGTTTTTT. Its translation is CASSLDRGRNEKLFF.

The chain uses TRBV1 and TRBJ1-3; the DNA was not compared with TRBD1, the D call given in the table. TRBV1 is recorded as a pseudogene. The CDR3 extends over 16 amino acids. CDR3 sequence (DNA): TGCACCAGCAGCCAAGATGAAGGGGCCCTGTGCAACACCATATATTTT. This codes for CTSSQDEGALCNTIYF.

The rearrangement uses TRBV28 and TRBJ2-7, with D possibly matching TRBD2 (6 bases). Trimming pared 6 bases from V and 4 bases from J, leaving 13 bases between. The CDR3 consists of 13 residues. CDR1 MDHEN and CDR2 SYDVKM come from the germline V gene. CDR3 amino acids: CASSLTSGYEQYF. The CDR3 DNA sequence: TGTGCCAGCAGCCTGACTAGTGGGTACGAGCAGTACTTC.

The CDR3 loop reads CASSLPRPGLAGVGEQYF. CDR3 bases: TGTGCCAGCAGTTTACCCCGTCCGGGACTAGCGGGAGTTGGGGAGCAGTACTTC. J is TRBJ2-7 and V is TRBV27; 14 nucleotides agree with TRBD2. Germline CDR1 and CDR2: MNHEY and SMNVEV (reference sequence). The trim removed 2 bases at V and 7 bases at J, leaving 13 bases unmatched. The CDR3 covers 18 residues.

This chain joins TRBV2 and TRBJ1-5, with 11 bases lining up with TRBD1. This CDR3 region has 19 residues. V shed 4 bases, J shed 0 bases, and the junction held 11 bases outside the gene matches. Germline CDR1 and CDR2: SNHLY and FYNNEI. Written as DNA, the CDR3 is TGTGCCAGCAGTGCCAGGACAGGGGGCACTGGTGGTAGCAATCAGCCCCAGCATTTT. It encodes CASSARTGGTGGSNQPQHF.

The chain has TRBV28 and TRBJ1-4; D gene unclear. The CDR3 has 12 residues. V lost 5 bases to trimming and J lost 8 bases, with 9 bases between them. Germline V gene data show CDR1 as MDHEN and CDR2 as SYDVKM. CDR3 nucleotides: TGTGCCAGCAGTGGGAACATGGAAAAACTGTTTTTT. Residues: CASSGNMEKLFF.

This chain uses TRBV2 with TRBJ2-7, with TRBD2 as a possible D gene (7 bases). Trimming took 7 bases from V and 7 from J, leaving 20 bases between them. Germline CDR1 and CDR2: SNHLY and FYNNEI. The CDR3 extends over 14 amino acids. This CDR3 is CASMRGQSLGEQYF. Here the CDR3 DNA reads TGTGCCAGCATGCGGGGGCAGAGCCTAGGAGAGCAGTACTTC.

V gene TRBV5-1 combines with J gene TRBJ1-4; 9 bases are a match to TRBD1. CDR1 and CDR2 (germline): SGHRS, YFSETQ. The CDR3 totals 16 residues. V shed 0 bases and J 7 bases; nucleotides not matched to a gene: 7. The CDR3, as DNA: TGCGCCAGCAGCTTGGAAACAGGGGGCTTCGCTGAAAAACTGTTTTTT. Encoded protein: CASSLETGGFAEKLFF.

The gene calls are TRBV6-1 and TRBJ2-1; 9 nucleotides match TRBD1. Germline V gene data show CDR1 as MNHNS and CDR2 as SASEGT. The CDR3 contains 19 residues. After removal of 1 base from V and 0 bases from J, the junction contained 10 bases not matched to a gene. The CDR3 DNA is TGTGCCAGCAGTGAAGACAGGGGGCGTTTTACTAGCTCCTACAATGAGCAGTTCTTC. This sequence encodes CASSEDRGRFTSSYNEQFF.

The gene calls are TRBV27 and TRBJ2-3; D possibly uses TRBD1 or TRBD2 (5 bases each). CDR3 length: 15 amino acids. V lost 5 bases, J lost 8 bases, and 20 bases lay in between. The germline V gene encodes CDR1 MNHEY and CDR2 SMNVEV (reference sequence). The CDR3 sequence: CASSPQGRQRGTQYF. CDR3 bases: TGTGCCAGCAGTCCTCAGGGACGACAGAGGGGTACGCAGTATTTT.

The chain employs TRBV5-5 and TRBJ2-4; TRBD2 agrees at 8 bases. V shed 3 bases, J shed 8 bases, and the junction held 7 bases outside the gene matches. In germline, CDR1 is SGHKS, CDR2 YYEKEE (reference sequence). The CDR3 sequence is 14 residues long. CDR3 in DNA: TGTGCCAGCAGCTATCCGACGGGAGGGGACATTCAGTACTTC. This translates into CASSYPTGGDIQYF.

The V gene is TRBV3-1 (or the pseudogene TRBV3-2), the J gene TRBJ1-6; D is undetermined. Trimming stripped 2 bases from V and 5 bases from J, with 10 bases between. This CDR3 contains 15 residues. Germline values: CDR1 LGHDT, CDR2 YNNKEL (reference sequence). CDR3 sequence: CASSQNTADNSPLHF. The CDR3 region has the DNA TGTGCCAGCAGCCAAAACACGGCCGATAATTCACCCCTCCACTTT.

The chain carries TRBV28 and TRBJ1-5, with a weak D call TRBD1 (5 bases). The CDR3 consists of 15 residues. Germline-derived CDR1 and CDR2 are MDHEN and SYDVKM. The V gene lost 8 bases and the J gene lost 0 bases, with 14 bases spanning the gap. The CDR3 reads CASHIAGGSNQPQHF. Here the CDR3 DNA reads TGTGCCAGCCACATAGCCGGGGGTAGCAATCAGCCCCAGCATTTT.

The J gene is TRBJ1-1, the V gene TRBV7-3; no clear D. This CDR3 contains 14 residues. Trimming cost V 4 bases and J 1 base, with 10 bases left between them. Germline assignment: CDR1 SGHTA and CDR2 FQGTGA. For the CDR3, the DNA is TGTGCCAGCAGCTCGTCTGGAGGGAACACTGAAGCTTTCTTT. It is translated as CASSSSGGNTEAFF.

The rearrangement links TRBV28 to TRBJ1-1; no clear D. The V end was cut by 1 base, the J end by 0 bases, with 9 bases between. The CDR3 sequence is 15 residues long. Germline assignment: CDR1 MDHEN and CDR2 SYDVKM. Written as DNA, the CDR3 is TGTGCCAGCAGTTTATCTGCAGGTATGAACACTGAAGCTTTCTTT. Translated, it gives CASSLSAGMNTEAFF.

This clone was observed a few times. This chain links TRBV27 with TRBJ2-3; TRBD2 is a possible D gene (5 bases). There are 11 residues in the CDR3. The germline gives CDR1 MNHEY, CDR2 SMNVEV (reference sequence). Trimming removed 8 bases from V and 8 bases from J, with 11 bases in between. CDR3 amino acids: CASETGGTQYF. In DNA, the CDR3 is TGTGCCAGCGAGACTGGAGGTACGCAGTATTTT.

V and J are TRBV6-6 and TRBJ2-7, with D perhaps given as TRBD1 or TRBD2 (5 bases each). Trimming cost V 5 bases and J 3 bases, with 17 bases left between them. This CDR3 comprises 15 residues. CDR1 is MNHNY and CDR2 is SVGAGI in the germline V gene (reference sequence). CDR3 DNA: TGTGCCAGCAGTCTCACTACGGGACCGAACTACGAGCAGTACTTC. Its protein is CASSLTTGPNYEQYF.